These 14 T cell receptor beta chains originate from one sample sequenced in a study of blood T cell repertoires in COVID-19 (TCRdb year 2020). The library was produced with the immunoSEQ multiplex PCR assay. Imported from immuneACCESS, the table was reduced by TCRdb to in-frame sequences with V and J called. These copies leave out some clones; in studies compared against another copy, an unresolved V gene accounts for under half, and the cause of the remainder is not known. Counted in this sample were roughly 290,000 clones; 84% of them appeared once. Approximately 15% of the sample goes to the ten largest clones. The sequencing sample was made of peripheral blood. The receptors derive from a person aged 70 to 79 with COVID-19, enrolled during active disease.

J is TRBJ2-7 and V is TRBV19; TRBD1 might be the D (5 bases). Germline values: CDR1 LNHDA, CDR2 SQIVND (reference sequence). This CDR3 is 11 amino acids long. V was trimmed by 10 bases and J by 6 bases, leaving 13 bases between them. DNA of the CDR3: TGTGCCAAACCAGGGTCTCGCGAGCAGTACTTC. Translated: CAKPGSREQYF.

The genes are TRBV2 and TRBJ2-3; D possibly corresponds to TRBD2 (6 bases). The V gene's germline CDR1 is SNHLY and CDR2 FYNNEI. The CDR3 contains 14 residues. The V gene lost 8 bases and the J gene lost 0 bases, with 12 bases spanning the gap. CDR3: CASGLSGSTDTQYF. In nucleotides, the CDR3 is TGTGCCAGCGGACTAAGCGGGAGCACAGATACGCAGTATTTT.

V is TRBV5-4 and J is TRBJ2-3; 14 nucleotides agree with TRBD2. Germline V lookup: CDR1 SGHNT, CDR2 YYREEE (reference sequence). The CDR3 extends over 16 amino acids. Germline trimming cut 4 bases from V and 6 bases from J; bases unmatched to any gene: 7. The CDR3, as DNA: TGTGCCAGCAGCCAACGACTAGCGGGGGGGCAGGATACGCAGTATTTT. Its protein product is CASSQRLAGGQDTQYF.

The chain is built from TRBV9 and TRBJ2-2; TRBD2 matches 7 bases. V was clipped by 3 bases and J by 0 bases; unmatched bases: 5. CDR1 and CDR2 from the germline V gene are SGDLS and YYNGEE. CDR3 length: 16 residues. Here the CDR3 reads CASSGGGETNTGELFF. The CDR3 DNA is TGTGCCAGCAGCGGCGGGGGAGAGACGAACACCGGGGAGCTGTTTTTT.

The CDR3 sequence: CASSYQIRNYGYTF. The DNA for the CDR3 is TGTGCCAGCAGTTACCAGATTCGTAACTATGGCTACACCTTC. The chain has TRBV28 and TRBJ1-2; D is unclear. The CDR3 covers 14 residues. Trimming pared 4 bases from V and 1 base from J, leaving 10 bases between. CDR1 is MDHEN and CDR2 is SYDVKM in the germline V gene.

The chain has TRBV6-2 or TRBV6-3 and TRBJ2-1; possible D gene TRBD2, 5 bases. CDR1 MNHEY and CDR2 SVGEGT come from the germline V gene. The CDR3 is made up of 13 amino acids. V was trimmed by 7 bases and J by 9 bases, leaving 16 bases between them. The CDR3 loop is CASTPGERSEQFF. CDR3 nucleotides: TGTGCCAGCACCCCTGGGGAGCGGAGTGAGCAGTTCTTC.

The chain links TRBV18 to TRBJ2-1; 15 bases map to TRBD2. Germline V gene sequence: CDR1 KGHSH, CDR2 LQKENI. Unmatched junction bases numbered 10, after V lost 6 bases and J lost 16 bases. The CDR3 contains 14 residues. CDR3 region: CASSPGGLAGGLFF. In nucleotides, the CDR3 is TGTGCCAGCTCCCCAGGGGGACTAGCGGGAGGATTATTCTTC.

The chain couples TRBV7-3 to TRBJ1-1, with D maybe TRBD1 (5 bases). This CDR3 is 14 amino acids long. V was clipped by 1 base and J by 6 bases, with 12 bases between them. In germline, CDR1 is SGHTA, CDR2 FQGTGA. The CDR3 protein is CASSLSPGYSEAFF. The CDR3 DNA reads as TGTGCCAGCAGCTTAAGTCCAGGGTACTCTGAAGCTTTCTTT.

The CDR3 DNA sequence: TGTGCCAGCAGTTTAGACAGGGGGACCGGGGAGCTGTTTTTT. Its protein product is CASSLDRGTGELFF. The J gene is TRBJ2-2, the V gene TRBV28; 9 bases align to TRBD1. The CDR3 is 14 residues long. V gave up 2 bases and J gave up 5 bases; unmatched junction bases: 0. Germline CDR1 MDHEN, CDR2 SYDVKM.

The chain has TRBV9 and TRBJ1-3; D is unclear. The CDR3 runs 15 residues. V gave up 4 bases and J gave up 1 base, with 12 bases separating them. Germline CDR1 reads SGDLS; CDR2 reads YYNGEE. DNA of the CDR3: TGTGCCAGCAGCAGACCAGGACTTTCTGGAAACACCATATATTTT. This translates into CASSRPGLSGNTIYF.

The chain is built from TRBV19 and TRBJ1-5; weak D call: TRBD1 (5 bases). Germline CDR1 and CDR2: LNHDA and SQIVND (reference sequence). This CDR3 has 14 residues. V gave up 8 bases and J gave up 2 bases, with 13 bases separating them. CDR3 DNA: TGTGCCAGTGCCCTTCAGGGCGGCAATCAGCCCCAGCATTTT. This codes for CASALQGGNQPQHF.

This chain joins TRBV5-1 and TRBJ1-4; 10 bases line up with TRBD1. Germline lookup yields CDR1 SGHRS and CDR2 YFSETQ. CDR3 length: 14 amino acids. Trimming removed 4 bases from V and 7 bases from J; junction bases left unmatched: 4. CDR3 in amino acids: CASSRDRGIEKLFF. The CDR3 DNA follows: TGCGCCAGCAGCCGGGACAGGGGTATTGAAAAACTGTTTTTT.

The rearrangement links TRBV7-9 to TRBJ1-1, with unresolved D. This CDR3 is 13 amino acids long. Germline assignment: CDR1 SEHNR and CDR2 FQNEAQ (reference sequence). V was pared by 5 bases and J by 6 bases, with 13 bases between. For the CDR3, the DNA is TGTGCCAGCAGCCCTGAGGTTCGCGCTGAAGCTTTCTTT. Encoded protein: CASSPEVRAEAFF. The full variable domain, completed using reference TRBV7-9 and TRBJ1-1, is DTGVSQNPRHKITKRGQNVTFRCDPISEHNRLYWYRQTLGQGPEFLTYFQNEAQLEKSRLLSDRFSAERPKGSFSTLEIQRTEQGDSAMYLCASSPEVRAEAFFGQGTRLTVV.

This chain's CDR3 is CASSLQPSGDKQYF. Written as DNA, the CDR3 is TGTGCCAGCAGCCTACAGCCTAGCGGGGATAAGCAGTACTTC. The V gene is TRBV7-3, the J gene TRBJ2-7; 9 positions match TRBD2. This CDR3 has 14 residues. CDR1 and CDR2 from the germline V gene are SGHTA and FQGTGA. With 5 bases clipped from V and 8 bases from J, the junction kept 10 bases outside the gene matches.